The 23 T cell receptor beta chains given below trace back to one sample, sequenced in a study of control samples from healthy donors and cancer patients. Profiled with immunoSEQ multiplex PCR; TCRdb holds only in-frame clones, not every one. The table shows some 71,000 clones, with around 87% occurring only once. The sequencing input was PBMCs. Receptors originate from a woman aged 50 to 60 with head and neck cancer.

V is TRBV5-1 and J is TRBJ1-4; 7 bases are a match to TRBD1. Germline V gene lookup returns CDR1 SGHRS and CDR2 YFSETQ. V lost 4 bases, J lost 5 bases, and 5 bases stayed unmatched. The CDR3 extends over 14 amino acids. In DNA, the CDR3 is TGCGCCAGCAGCATACAGGGGTCCAATGAAAAACTGTTTTTT. This gives the protein CASSIQGSNEKLFF.

The sample holds one count of this clone. The chain has TRBV5-8 and TRBJ2-7; 13 nucleotides line up with TRBD2. Trimming cost V 0 bases and J 2 bases; bases outside gene matches: 8. The CDR3 length is 18 residues. Germline V gene lookup returns CDR1 SGHTS and CDR2 YDEGEE. The CDR3 bases are TGTGCCAGCAGCTTGGGGAGGACTAGCGGGGGTTTTGCCTACGAGCAGTACTTC. This translates into CASSLGRTSGGFAYEQYF.

This chain connects TRBV19 to TRBJ2-1; D perhaps matches TRBD2 (7 bases). This CDR3 has 17 residues. Germline loops: CDR1 LNHDA, CDR2 SQIVND (reference sequence). V was shortened by 7 bases and J by 0 bases, with 19 bases between the two germline ends. CDR3 region: CASIRGAGTSSYNEQFF. The CDR3 DNA is TGTGCCAGTATTCGGGGGGCCGGGACGAGCTCCTACAATGAGCAGTTCTTC.

V gene TRBV19 combines with J gene TRBJ2-2; TRBD2 matches 12 bases. The CDR3 extends over 16 amino acids. Germline assignment: CDR1 LNHDA and CDR2 SQIVND (reference sequence). The V gene end was trimmed by 9 bases and the J gene end by 3 bases; junction bases not matched to a gene: 8. The CDR3: CASAQRLAGDTGELFF. The CDR3 bases are TGTGCCAGCGCCCAGAGACTAGCGGGGGACACCGGGGAGCTGTTTTTT.

The chain is built from TRBV4-1 and TRBJ2-7, with unresolved D. The CDR3 is made up of 16 amino acids. Trimming left V 0 bases short and J 2 bases short, with 14 bases between. Germline assignment: CDR1 MGHRA and CDR2 YSYEKL. The CDR3 DNA sequence: TGCGCCAGCAGCCAAGAACTTCGGACCCCAGCCTACGAGCAGTACTTC. It specifies CASSQELRTPAYEQYF.

This chain joins TRBV5-1 and TRBJ2-7; TRBD1 aligns across 9 bases. This CDR3 comprises 16 residues. Germline-derived CDR1 and CDR2 are SGHRS and YFSETQ. The J segment lost 5 bases and the V segment lost 0 bases, leaving 9 bases of the junction unmatched. CDR3: CASSLGPGQGQNEQYF. The DNA for the CDR3 is TGCGCCAGCAGCTTGGGGCCGGGACAGGGTCAGAACGAGCAGTACTTC.

This rearrangement joins TRBV15 to TRBJ2-5; a possible D gene is TRBD1 (6 bases). Trimming cost V 0 bases and J 1 base, with 9 bases left between them. CDR1 and CDR2 (germline): LNHNV, YYDKDF (reference sequence). The CDR3 extends over 15 amino acids. The CDR3: CATSRETQGQETQYF. CDR3 bases: TGTGCCACCAGCAGAGAAACACAGGGCCAAGAGACCCAGTACTTC.

This sequence joins TRBV5-4 and TRBJ2-3; the D is unclear. The CDR3 sequence is 16 residues long. V was cut by 3 bases and J by 0 bases, with 14 bases left in between. Germline CDR1 reads SGHNT; CDR2 reads YYREEE (reference sequence). The CDR3 coding sequence is TGTGCCAGCAGCTCCCTGTACAGTTTTAGCACAGATACGCAGTATTTT. Its translation is CASSSLYSFSTDTQYF.

The chain uses TRBV30 and TRBJ1-1, with D maybe TRBD1 (6 bases). Trimming removed 3 bases from V and 0 bases from J, with 17 bases in between. Germline values: CDR1 GTSNPN, CDR2 SVGIG (reference sequence). The CDR3 length is 16 residues. Written as DNA, the CDR3 is TGTGCCTGGAGGCATACCGGGACACTTATGAACACTGAAGCTTTCTTT. Its protein is CAWRHTGTLMNTEAFF.

The rearrangement links TRBV15 to TRBJ2-5, with 8 bases identical to TRBD2. Germline V gene data show CDR1 as LNHNV and CDR2 as YYDKDF (reference sequence). The CDR3 runs to 17 residues. The V and J ends lost 1 base and 1 base, in that order; junction bases with no gene match: 8. Here the CDR3 DNA reads TGTGCCACCAGCAGAGTGGGTAGCGGGGTGGTCCAAGAGACCCAGTACTTC. As protein: CATSRVGSGVVQETQYF.

The rearrangement links TRBV9 to TRBJ1-4; D perhaps matches TRBD1 (6 bases). The CDR3 has 16 amino acids. The germline V and J ends were trimmed by 1 base and 2 bases, with 12 bases remaining between them. CDR1 and CDR2 from the germline V gene are SGDLS and YYNGEE. The CDR3 protein is CASSVRGAGTNEKLFF. The CDR3 region has the DNA TGTGCCAGCAGCGTAAGGGGGGCAGGGACTAATGAAAAACTGTTTTTT.

This rearrangement joins TRBV7-9 to TRBJ1-5; 7 bases map to TRBD1. Germline CDR1 is SEHNR and CDR2 is FQNEAQ (reference sequence). V dropped 5 bases and J dropped 4; count of bases not matched to a gene: 5. The length of the CDR3 is 14 residues. For the CDR3, the DNA is TGTGCCAGCAGCCCAGGGACAGCGAATCAGCCCCAGCATTTT. Translated: CASSPGTANQPQHF.

The chain links TRBV5-6 to TRBJ1-2; 9 bases align to TRBD1. The CDR3 is 14 residues long. Germline-derived CDR1 and CDR2 are SGHDT and YYEEEE. V was clipped by 4 bases and J by 8 bases; unmatched bases: 9. In nucleotides, the CDR3 is TGTGCCAGCAGCCGGACAGGGGCTGGGCACGGCTACACCTTC. Translated, it gives CASSRTGAGHGYTF. The variable domain in full, with the rest retrieved from reference TRBV5-6 and TRBJ1-2, is DAGVTQSPTHLIKTRGQQVTLRCSPKSGHDTVSWYQQALGQGPQFIFQYYEEEERQRGNFPDRFSGHQFPNYSSELNVNALLLGDSALYLCASSRTGAGHGYTFGSGTRLTVV.

This chain links TRBV18 with TRBJ1-1; D is uncertain. The germline gives CDR1 KGHSH, CDR2 LQKENI. Trimming took 5 bases from V and 0 from J, leaving 7 bases between them. The CDR3 covers 13 residues. CDR3 region: CASSKEMNTEAFF. CDR3 in DNA: TGTGCCAGCTCAAAGGAGATGAACACTGAAGCTTTCTTT.

The CDR3 here is CASSVGPGLNNSPLHF. The DNA of the CDR3 is TGTGCCAGCAGCGTAGGCCCGGGACTGAATAATTCACCCCTCCACTTT. The chain employs TRBV9 and TRBJ1-6; tentative D call: TRBD1 (5 bases). This CDR3 has 16 amino acids. Trimming took 0 bases from V and 5 from J, leaving 12 bases between them. Germline loops: CDR1 SGDLS, CDR2 YYNGEE.

This rearrangement joins TRBV19 to TRBJ1-3, with 8 positions matching TRBD1. The CDR3 consists of 16 residues. Unmatched junction bases numbered 8, after V lost 7 bases and J lost 0 bases. Germline V gene sequence: CDR1 LNHDA, CDR2 SQIVND (reference sequence). This CDR3 reads CASIDYRGSSGNTIYF. CDR3 nucleotide sequence: TGTGCCAGTATCGACTACAGGGGGTCCTCTGGAAACACCATATATTTT.

This clone was observed a single time. The V call is TRBV5-1, the J call TRBJ1-2; tentative D call: TRBD1 (5 bases). The CDR3 totals 15 residues. Looked up from germline, CDR1 is SGHRS and CDR2 is YFSETQ. V shed 4 bases and J shed 6 bases, with 19 bases lying between them. The CDR3 nucleotides read TGCGCCAGCAGCCCGTGGGGGGACCGAGGGGATGGCTACACCTTC. Amino acids: CASSPWGDRGDGYTF.

The chain uses TRBV7-2 and TRBJ2-7; D may be TRBD2 (6 bases). The CDR3 covers 16 residues. V was clipped by 5 bases and J by 2 bases, with 19 bases between them. Germline lookup yields CDR1 SGHTA and CDR2 FQGNSA. CDR3 sequence reads: CASSPGPEGLTYEQYF. CDR3 in DNA: TGTGCCAGCAGCCCCGGTCCGGAGGGGCTCACCTACGAGCAGTACTTC.

The CDR3: CASSMGVQGRRNEQFF. In nucleotides, the CDR3 is TGTGCCAGTAGTATGGGGGTCCAGGGACGGCGCAATGAGCAGTTCTTC. V gene TRBV19 combines with J gene TRBJ2-1; D is perhaps TRBD1 or TRBD2 (5 bases each). V gave up 3 bases and J gave up 6 bases, with 18 bases separating them. Germline CDR1 is LNHDA and CDR2 is SQIVND (reference sequence). The CDR3 contains 16 residues.

The J gene is TRBJ1-3, the V gene TRBV6-1; 7 bases are a match to TRBD1. The CDR3 is made up of 14 amino acids. The V and J ends lost 8 bases and 6 bases, in that order; junction bases with no gene match: 10. Germline CDR1 and CDR2: MNHNS and SASEGT. CDR3 bases: TGTGCCAGCCATATGACAGGGCAGGAAAACACCATATATTTT. This gives the protein CASHMTGQENTIYF.

The V call is TRBV19, the J call TRBJ2-1; 9 nucleotides match TRBD1. CDR1 is LNHDA and CDR2 is SQIVND in the germline V gene (reference sequence). The J segment lost 3 bases and the V segment lost 4 bases, leaving 1 base of the junction unmatched. This CDR3 has 14 residues. The CDR3 loop reads CASSKTGGYNEQFF. For the CDR3, the DNA is TGTGCCAGTAGTAAGACAGGGGGCTACAATGAGCAGTTCTTC.

The chain links TRBV13 to TRBJ2-2, with D possibly being TRBD1 (5 bases). Germline V gene lookup returns CDR1 PRHDT and CDR2 FYEKMQ (reference sequence). V lost 2 bases and J lost 4, with 17 bases in between. This CDR3 spans 17 amino acids. CDR3 DNA: TGTGCCAGCAGCTTAAACCCCGGGCAGGGTGGCACCGGGGAGCTGTTTTTT. Its protein is CASSLNPGQGGTGELFF.

The CDR3 nucleotides read TGTGCCAGCAGTGGCGGGACTGGGAGATCCTACGAGCAGTACTTC. Its protein product is CASSGGTGRSYEQYF. The V gene is TRBV6-2 or TRBV6-3, the J gene TRBJ2-7, with D perhaps matching TRBD2 (6 bases). V was pared by 5 bases and J by 1 base, with 15 bases between. The CDR3 runs to 15 residues. The germline gives CDR1 MNHEY, CDR2 SVGEGT.